This T cell receptor (beta chain) was observed in a study of blood T cell repertoires in COVID-19 (TCRdb year 2020). With regard to the full study: The collaborator samples originated in the United States, Italy and Spain and spanned the acute and convalescent phases of COVID-19. The prospective study material was composed of cDNA or gDNA derived from T cells, B-cell-depleted T cells, or PBMCs. The dataset comprised deeply sampled blood TCRbeta repertoires from subjects exposed to, actively infected with, or recovered from COVID-19. The repertoires were released in a freely available public database meant as a resource for research on the immune response to SARS-CoV-2. The samples were drawn from the first 160 participants of the ongoing ImmuneRACE study and from 1,254 subjects provided by 6 global collaborators. A de-identified subject ID, COVID-19 status, age in years and sex were almost always included in the sample metadata. HLA class I and class II types, where available, came from metadata supplied by the sample provider rather than from assay-based typing.

Comments on this clone: This clone's antigen is unknown. No clone much larger than this one lies a single base away; base qualities are absent.

TCRbeta CDR3 regions were amplified from genomic DNA by means of the immunoSEQ Assay, a bias-controlled multiplex PCR. The authors' pipeline ran thus. Nucleated cell counts per sample were estimated from amplification of reference gene primers within the assay. To quantify the absolute abundance of each unique TCRbeta CDR3 rearrangement, sequence reads were collapsed and filtered. For each sample, productive Simpson clonality was calculated by taking the square root of Simpson's diversity index across productive rearrangements. The immuneACCESS repertoire file appears here via TCRdb, limited to in-frame rearrangements. These files lack a portion of the clones; in checked studies, under half of the deficit traces to unresolved V genes, and the cause of the others is not known. That table supplies the V and J calls and clone size; D and trimming were determined from the DNA. The sample data list about 140,000 clones, and around 80% of these were observed just once. The ten biggest clones cover roughly 4.9% of the sample.

What the work shows at the level of the full study, not this receptor alone: The amount of clinical and demographic metadata varied by source and participant and was provided uncurated.

Looking up the germline V gene yields CDR1 SGDLS and CDR2 YYNGEE. Measured from the cysteine to the phenylalanine, the CDR3 is 14 residues long. This entry keeps only the CDR3 DNA: 42 bases, framed from base 1. V drops 0 bases and J drops 13 bases, leaving 17 bases in between. Participants in the prospective study were aged roughly 18 to 89 years, lived in about two dozen United States geographic areas, and enrolled through a virtual design. Cohort assignment in the prospective study relied on participant-reported clinical history from a screening survey and a study questionnaire. Exposed participants had been in contact with someone with a PCR-confirmed or clinician-diagnosed COVID-19 case within 2 weeks of study entry. Mobile phlebotomists in the prospective study collected whole blood, serum and a nasopharyngeal or oropharyngeal swab from every participant. Additional blood draws and questionnaires over an approximately 2-month period could optionally be provided by prospective study participants. Prospective study blood samples were shipped either frozen or at room temperature before DNA extraction.

The sequence was obtained from a man between 65 and 79 years old who had been exposed to COVID-19. Sequencing used PBMCs or T cells enriched from blood (not recorded which). Here the chain combines TRBV9 and TRBJ2-1, with a weak D call of TRBD2 (5 bases match). The nucleotide sequence is TGTGCCAGCAGCGTAGGTCCGACTATCGATCGCCAGTTCTTC. It codes for CASSVGPTIDRQFF.